This T cell receptor (beta chain) was identified in a study of CD8+CD57+ T cells in acquired aplastic anemia. At the level of the study: Each DNA sample taken from sorted CD4+ and CD8+ cells came to about 3.4 ug on average. The study, taken as a whole, reports: Overlap between patients and controls comprised almost 30 CD8+ CDR3 sequences.

Whoever was chosen for sequencing had shown CD8+CD57+ cell expansion by flow cytometry. None of the patients had been given any therapy when their blood was sampled. The CDR3 has 21 amino acids. V dropped 5 bases and J dropped 0 bases, with 30 bases sitting between them. Germline values: CDR1 KGHDR, CDR2 SFDVKD. With regard to this clonotype: The antigen is unknown.

The template used for profiling TCR beta VDJ and CDR3 was genomic DNA. TCRdb ran MiXCR on the reads and lists one entry per CDR3 protein. Found here are around 250,000 distinct CDR3 sequences, 65% to 90% of them singletons; the top ten hold approximately 40%. The genes are TRBV24-1 and TRBJ1-2, with D tentatively TRBD1 (5 bases). This TCR was sampled from a human donor with aplastic anemia. The sequencing input was sorted CD4+, CD8+, or CD8+CD57+ T cells (not recorded which) from PBMCs. The CDR3 reads CATSAPTGTSGSRRANYGYTF. The CDR3 DNA follows: TGTGCCACCAGTGCCCCCACCGGGACTAGCGGGAGTCGGAGAGCTAACTATGGCTACACCTTC.